This T cell receptor beta chain was observed in a study of T-cell reconstitution after alpha-beta-depleted transplantation in children. Study observations and caveats: Reports say that about two months after transplant, the alpha-beta T cells came out of several hundred graft clones that had expanded.

Preparation of the TCRbeta library involved a method that used unique molecular identifiers. TCRdb reprocessed the PCR reads via MiXCR and lists one record per CDR3 protein. The sample lists 300,000 to 350,000 distinct CDR3 sequences, around 25% occurring once. Germline trimming cut 7 bases from V and 1 base from J; bases unmatched to any gene: 15. This CDR3 has 18 residues. The germline V gene has CDR1 SQVTM and CDR2 ANQGSEA. Ten or more counts support this clonotype. Its antigen is unidentified. The genes are TRBV29-1 and TRBJ2-2; the match to TRBD2 covers 10 bases. This clonotype was obtained from a male patient under 18 who had a stem cell transplant for acute lymphoblastic leukemia, so the T cells may come from the graft donor. The input for sequencing was PBMCs, mostly from graft donor cells, taken 180 days after TCRalphabeta/CD19-depleted stem cell transplant. As DNA, the CDR3 is TGCAGCGCCCCAGGGCCTCGGACTAGCGGATTGAACACCGGGGAGCTGTTTTTT. Translation: CSAPGPRTSGLNTGELFF.